This TCR beta chain was captured by sequencing in a study of Graves' ophthalmopathy and Graves' hyperthyroidism. General study points: A classifier, a 13-signature model, separated ophthalmopathy from stable hyperthyroidism with 87.88% sensitivity and 65% to 83% specificity. In blood, most expanded thyroid clonotypes above 0.001 frequency were also detected.

RNA served as the template for amplifying TCR beta CDR3 regions. HTBI primers were employed in first-round RT-PCR, then a second-round multiplex PCR followed. TCRdb independently ran MiXCR on the multiplex PCR reads; one entry per CDR3 protein. The sample records hundreds of thousands of distinct CDR3 sequences, over 15% being singletons. This clonotype has at least ten counts. Its antigen is currently unknown. This CDR3 has 13 amino acids. The germline V and J ends were trimmed by 4 bases and 3 bases, with 9 bases remaining between them. This receptor was obtained from a woman between 18 and 29 years old with stable Graves' hyperthyroidism. Sequencing was performed on peripheral blood. The chain joins TRBV12-3 or TRBV12-4 to TRBJ1-1; D unresolved. The DNA for the CDR3 is TGTGCCAGCAGTTGGGAGGTAGACACTGAAGCTTTCTTT. It yields the protein CASSWEVDTEAFF.